Below are 3 T cell receptor beta chains sequenced from a single sample in a study of low-dose radiotherapy and immunotherapy resistance in tumors (dated by TCRdb to 2021 to 2024). First-strand cDNA was synthesized using Superscript III and a set of TRAV- and TRBV-specific primers, so that both TCRalpha and TCRbeta chains were covered. TCRs were amplified with Phusion for 20 PCR cycles, with a constant-region primer paired with the adapter attached to the V primers. TCRdb reprocessed the public reads (quality trimming at Q25 with fastp, clone calling with MiXCR) and kept in-frame beta chains. Records with the same CDR3 protein are collapsed into one entry carrying the most frequent genes and DNA. A total of about 10,000 distinct CDR3 sequences appear in this sample, about 62% of them only once. Clones ranked in the top ten supply 10% to 15% of the sample. The receptors stem from a human donor with advanced metastatic prostate, ovarian, gallbladder or colorectal cancer (not recorded which). This table probably holds off-target reads from a library built for another chain.

Here the CDR3 DNA reads TGTGCCAGCAGCTTAGTACGAATTGTGGCTAGCGGTTCCACAGATACGCAGTATTTT. This encodes CASSLVRIVASGSTDTQYF. V is TRBV13 and J is TRBJ2-3; 7 bases match TRBD2. Looked up from germline, CDR1 is PRHDT and CDR2 is FYEKMQ (reference sequence). V trimming: 1 base; J trimming: 2 bases; junction bases outside the gene matches: 15. The CDR3 is 19 residues long.

This chain links TRBV4-3 with TRBJ2-5; D not resolved. The CDR3 is 14 residues long. V was cut by 2 bases and J by 5 bases, with 12 bases left in between. Germline CDR1 and CDR2: LGHNA and YSLEER. This CDR3 is CASSQFGGWETQYF. CDR3 nucleotides: TGCGCCAGCAGCCAATTTGGCGGTTGGGAGACCCAGTACTTC.

The rearrangement uses TRBV28 and TRBJ1-2; D unresolved. Trimming took off 5 bases at V and 1 base at J, with 5 bases between the two ends. The CDR3 sequence is 12 residues long. Germline assignment: CDR1 MDHEN and CDR2 SYDVKM. The CDR3 sequence is CASSTVNYGYTF. The DNA of the CDR3 is TGTGCCAGCAGTACGGTTAACTATGGCTACACCTTC.